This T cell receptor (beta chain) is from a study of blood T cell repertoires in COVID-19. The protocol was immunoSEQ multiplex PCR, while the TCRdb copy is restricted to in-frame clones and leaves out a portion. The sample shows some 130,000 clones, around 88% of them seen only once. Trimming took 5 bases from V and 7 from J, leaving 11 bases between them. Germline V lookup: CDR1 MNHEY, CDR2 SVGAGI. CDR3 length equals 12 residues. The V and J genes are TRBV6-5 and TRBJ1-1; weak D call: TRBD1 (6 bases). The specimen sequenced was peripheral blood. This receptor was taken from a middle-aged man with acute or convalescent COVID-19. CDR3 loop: CASSRDNYEAFF. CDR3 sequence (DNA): TGTGCCAGCAGTCGGGACAACTATGAAGCTTTCTTT.